The 20 T cell receptor beta chains given below trace back to one sample, sequenced in a study of CXCR3-negative and CXCR3-positive naive CD8 T cells. The libraries of TRB cDNA were constructed through 5' RACE using UMI labels. Using the 5' RACE reads, TCRdb records one entry per CDR3 protein without DNA. The table for this sample gives under 25,000 distinct CDR3 sequences. The sequenced sample consisted of memory CD8+ T cells from blood. These receptors originate from a human donor in good health. Some clones in this sample may be carry-over from other donors' samples.

The rearrangement joins TRBV6-4 to TRBJ2-3; the D call of TRBD1 rests on TCRdb alone, since no DNA is present to check it. Germline CDR1 reads MRHNA; CDR2 reads SNTAGT. The CDR3 spans 15 residues. CDR3: CASSGGQGQSDTQYF.

The rearrangement joins TRBV20-1 to TRBJ2-1; with no DNA, the TCRdb D assignment of TRBD1 cannot be verified. CDR3 length: 15 residues. Germline V gene data show CDR1 as DFQATT and CDR2 as SNEGSKA (reference sequence). The CDR3 here is CSARDARVEMGEQLF.

The chain joins TRBV3-1 to TRBJ2-7; TCRdb designates TRBD2, a call that cannot be tested without DNA. This CDR3 is built from 17 residues. Per the germline V gene, CDR1 is LGHDT and CDR2 is YNNKEL (reference sequence). CDR3: CASSQDSASGDPYEQYF.

The gene calls are TRBV6-2 or TRBV6-3 and TRBJ2-3; TCRdb outputs TRBD2, but without DNA this stays unchecked. CDR1 and CDR2 from the germline V gene are MNHEY and SVGEGT. This CDR3 is 16 amino acids long. The CDR3 reads CASSYFRRGGTDTQYF.

The V gene is TRBV29-1, the J gene TRBJ2-1; as DNA is missing, the TRBD1 call by TCRdb cannot be tested. Germline V gene data show CDR1 as SQVTM and CDR2 as ANQGSEA. There are 16 residues in the CDR3. CDR3 residues: CSVGDPDISLINEQFF.

CDR3 amino acids: CASSYSKEVGTGELFF. The V and J genes are TRBV6-6 and TRBJ2-2; TCRdb designates TRBD2, a call that cannot be tested without DNA. The CDR3 loop spans 16 amino acids. From germline, CDR1 is MNHNY and CDR2 SVGAGI (reference sequence).

V gene TRBV10-2 combines with J gene TRBJ2-7. The CDR3 consists of 11 residues. The germline V gene encodes CDR1 WSHSY and CDR2 SAAADI. The CDR3 region is CASSITQEQYF.

The chain employs TRBV20-1 and TRBJ2-7; with no DNA, the TCRdb D assignment of TRBD1 cannot be verified. CDR1 and CDR2 (germline): DFQATT, SNEGSKA (reference sequence). The length of the CDR3 is 17 residues. The CDR3: CSAGGQETGAPPYEQYF.

This sequence joins TRBV28 and TRBJ2-3; TCRdb's assignment of TRBD1 cannot be checked, as there is no DNA. The germline CDR1 and CDR2 sequences are MDHEN and SYDVKM. The CDR3 runs to 14 residues. CDR3 loop: CASQRTGRGDTQYF.

Considering frequency, this clonotype is medium-sized (0.01 to 0.1%). The CDR3: CSASGISDTQYF. The V and J genes are TRBV20-1 and TRBJ2-3; TCRdb's D gene call, TRBD1, goes unchecked for lack of DNA. The CDR3 length is 12 residues. CDR1 is DFQATT and CDR2 is SNEGSKA in the germline V gene (reference sequence).

V and J are TRBV7-3 and TRBJ2-3; TCRdb selects TRBD2, and the lack of DNA leaves this call unchecked. Germline-derived CDR1 and CDR2 are SGHTA and FQGTGA. This CDR3 is built from 13 residues. CDR3 sequence reads: CASSSTGGGTQYF.

The chain employs TRBV9 and TRBJ1-2; the TRBD1 assignment by TCRdb is unverifiable without DNA. The CDR3 is 14 residues long. Per germline, CDR1 SGDLS and CDR2 YYNGEE. CDR3 region: CASSVAYGGNGYTF. Combining the CDR3 with reference TRBV9 and TRBJ1-2 gives the whole variable domain DSGVTQTPKHLITATGQRVTLRCSPRSGDLSVYWYQQSLDQGLQFLIQYYNGEERAKGNILERFSAQQFPDLHSELNLSSLELGDSALYFCASSVAYGGNGYTFGSGTRLTVV.

J is TRBJ1-1 and V is TRBV14. Looked up from germline, CDR1 is SGHDN and CDR2 is FVKESK. The CDR3 totals 11 residues. This CDR3 reads CASSQEPEAFF. The full variable domain, with the rest looked up from reference TRBV14 and TRBJ1-1, is EAGVTQFPSHSVIEKGQTVTLRCDPISGHDNLYWYRRVMGKEIKFLLHFVKESKQDESGMPNNRFLAERTGGTYSTLKVQPAELEDSGVYFCASSQEPEAFFGQGTRLTVV.

This rearrangement joins TRBV6-1 to TRBJ2-3; TCRdb names TRBD2, which stays unverified in the absence of DNA. Germline CDR1 reads MNHNS; CDR2 reads SASEGT. CDR3 length equals 15 residues. The CDR3 reads CASSGAAGGTDTQYF.

The rearrangement uses TRBV25-1 and TRBJ2-1. CDR1 is MGHDK and CDR2 is SYGVNS in the germline V gene. CDR3 length: 14 amino acids. The CDR3: CASLSSSSYNEQFF.

By frequency, this clonotype registers medium-sized. The rearrangement links TRBV2 to TRBJ2-7; without DNA, the TCRdb call of TRBD1 cannot be checked. This CDR3 is built from 15 residues. Germline CDR1 is SNHLY and CDR2 is FYNNEI. The CDR3 is CASRTPETFSYEQYF.

The J gene is TRBJ2-2, the V gene TRBV15; the TCRdb call, TRBD1, lacks DNA for checking. CDR1 is LNHNV, CDR2 YYDKDF, per germline (reference sequence). CDR3 length: 15 amino acids. Here the CDR3 reads CATSRDRGLTGELFF.

The chain joins TRBV20-1 to TRBJ2-7; as DNA is missing, the TRBD1 call by TCRdb cannot be tested. The germline V gene has CDR1 DFQATT and CDR2 SNEGSKA (reference sequence). The CDR3 totals 13 residues. The CDR3 loop reads CSARTSGQGWLYF.

The chain recombines TRBV14 with TRBJ1-1. CDR3 length: 14 amino acids. CDR1 is SGHDN, CDR2 FVKESK, per germline. This chain's CDR3 is CASSQGPLNTEAFF.

The rearrangement links TRBV14 to TRBJ2-7; the D call from TCRdb, TRBD1, cannot be confirmed without DNA. CDR1 is SGHDN and CDR2 is FVKESK in the germline V gene. This CDR3 contains 16 residues. CDR3: CASSQDPRGQQKEQYF.